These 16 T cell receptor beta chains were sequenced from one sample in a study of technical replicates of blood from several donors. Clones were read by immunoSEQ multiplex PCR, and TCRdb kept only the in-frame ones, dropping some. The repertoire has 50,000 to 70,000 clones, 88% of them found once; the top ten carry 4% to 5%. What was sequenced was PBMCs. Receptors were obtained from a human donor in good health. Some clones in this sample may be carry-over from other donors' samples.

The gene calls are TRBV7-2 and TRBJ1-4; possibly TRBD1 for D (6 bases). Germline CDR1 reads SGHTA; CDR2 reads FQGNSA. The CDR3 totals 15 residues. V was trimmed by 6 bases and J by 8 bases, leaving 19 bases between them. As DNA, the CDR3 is TGTGCCAGCAGACGAAACCGACAGGTGCGGGAAAAACTGTTTTTT. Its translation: CASRRNRQVREKLFF.

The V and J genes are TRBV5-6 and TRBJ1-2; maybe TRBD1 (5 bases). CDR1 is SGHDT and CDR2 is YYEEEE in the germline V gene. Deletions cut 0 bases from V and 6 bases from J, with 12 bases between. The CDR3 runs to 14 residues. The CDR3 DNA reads TGTGCCAGCAGCTTGGTCAGGGTCTCGGATGGCTACACCTTC. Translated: CASSLVRVSDGYTF.

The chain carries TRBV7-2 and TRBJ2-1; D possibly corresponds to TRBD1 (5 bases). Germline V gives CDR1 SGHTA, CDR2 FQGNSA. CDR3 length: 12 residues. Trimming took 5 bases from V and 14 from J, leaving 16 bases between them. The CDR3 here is CASSLGDWTKFF. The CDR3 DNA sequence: TGTGCCAGCAGCCTAGGTGACTGGACAAAGTTCTTC.

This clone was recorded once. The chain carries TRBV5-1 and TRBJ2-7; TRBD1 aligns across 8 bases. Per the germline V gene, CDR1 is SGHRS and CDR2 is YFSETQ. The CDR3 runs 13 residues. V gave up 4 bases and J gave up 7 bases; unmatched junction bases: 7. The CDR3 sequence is CASSRAGQAEQYF. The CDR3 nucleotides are TGCGCCAGCAGCCGCGCGGGACAGGCGGAGCAGTACTTC.

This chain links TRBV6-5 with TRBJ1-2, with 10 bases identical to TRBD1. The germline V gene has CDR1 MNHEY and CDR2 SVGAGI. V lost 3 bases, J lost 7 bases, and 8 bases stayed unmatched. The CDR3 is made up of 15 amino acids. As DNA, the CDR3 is TGTGCCAGCAGTTATCGAAGGACAGGGGGTGGTGGCTACACCTTC. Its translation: CASSYRRTGGGGYTF.

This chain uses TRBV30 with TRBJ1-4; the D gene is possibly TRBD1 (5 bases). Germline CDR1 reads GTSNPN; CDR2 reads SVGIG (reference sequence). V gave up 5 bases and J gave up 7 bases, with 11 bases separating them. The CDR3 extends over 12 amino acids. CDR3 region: CAWCRDAEKLFF. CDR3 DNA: TGTGCCTGGTGCAGGGATGCTGAAAAACTGTTTTTT. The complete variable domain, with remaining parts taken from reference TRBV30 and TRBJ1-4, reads SQTIHQWPATLVQPVGSPLSLECTVEGTSNPNLYWYRQAAGRGLQLLFYSVGIGQISSEVPQNLSASRPQDRQFILSSKKLLLSDSGFYLCAWCRDAEKLFFGSGTQLSVL.

CDR3 in amino acids: CASSVVAGSGNTIYF. As DNA, the CDR3 is TGTGCCAGCAGCGTAGTGGCAGGCTCTGGAAACACCATATATTTT. V is TRBV9 and J is TRBJ1-3; D uncertain. V dropped 0 bases and J dropped 0 bases, with 7 bases sitting between them. The V gene's germline CDR1 is SGDLS and CDR2 YYNGEE. CDR3 length: 15 residues.

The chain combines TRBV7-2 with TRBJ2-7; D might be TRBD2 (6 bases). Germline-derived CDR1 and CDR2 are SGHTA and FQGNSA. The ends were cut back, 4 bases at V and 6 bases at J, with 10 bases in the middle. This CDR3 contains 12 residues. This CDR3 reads CASSSTSREQYF. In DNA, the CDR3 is TGTGCCAGCAGCTCTACTAGCCGCGAGCAGTACTTC.

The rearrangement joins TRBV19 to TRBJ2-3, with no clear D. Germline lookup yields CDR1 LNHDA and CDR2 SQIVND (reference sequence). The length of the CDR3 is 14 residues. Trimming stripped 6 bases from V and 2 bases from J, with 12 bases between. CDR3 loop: CASRRTAFTDTQYF. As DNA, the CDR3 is TGTGCCAGTAGACGCACAGCTTTCACAGATACGCAGTATTTT.

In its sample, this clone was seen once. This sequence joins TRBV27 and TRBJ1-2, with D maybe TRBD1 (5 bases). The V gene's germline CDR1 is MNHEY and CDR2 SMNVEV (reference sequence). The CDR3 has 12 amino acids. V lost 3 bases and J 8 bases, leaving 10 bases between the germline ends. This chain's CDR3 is CASSFGGEGYTF. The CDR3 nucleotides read TGTGCCAGCAGTTTTGGGGGGGAAGGCTACACCTTC.

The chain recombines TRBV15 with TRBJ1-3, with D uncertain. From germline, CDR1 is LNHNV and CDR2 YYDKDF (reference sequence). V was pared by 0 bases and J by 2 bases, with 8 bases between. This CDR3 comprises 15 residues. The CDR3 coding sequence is TGTGCCACCAGCAGAGAGTTCGGAGCTGGAAACACCATATATTTT. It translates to CATSREFGAGNTIYF.

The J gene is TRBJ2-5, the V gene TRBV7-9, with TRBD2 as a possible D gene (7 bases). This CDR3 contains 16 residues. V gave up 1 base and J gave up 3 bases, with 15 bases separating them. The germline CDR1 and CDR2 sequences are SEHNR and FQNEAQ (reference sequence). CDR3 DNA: TGTGCCAGCAGCTTAGGGGGGGGCAGACCAGAAGAGACCCAGTACTTC. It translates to CASSLGGGRPEETQYF. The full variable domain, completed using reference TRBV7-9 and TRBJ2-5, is DTGVSQNPRHKITKRGQNVTFRCDPISEHNRLYWYRQTLGQGPEFLTYFQNEAQLEKSRLLSDRFSAERPKGSFSTLEIQRTEQGDSAMYLCASSLGGGRPEETQYFGPGTRLLVL.

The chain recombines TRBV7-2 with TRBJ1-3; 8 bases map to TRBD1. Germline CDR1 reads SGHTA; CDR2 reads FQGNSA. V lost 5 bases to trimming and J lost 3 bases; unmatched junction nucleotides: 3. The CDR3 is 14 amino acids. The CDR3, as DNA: TGTGCCAGCAGCCCACAGGGGGATGGAAACACCATATATTTT. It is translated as CASSPQGDGNTIYF. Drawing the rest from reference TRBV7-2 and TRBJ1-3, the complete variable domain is GAGVSQSPSNKVTEKGKDVELRCDPISGHTALYWYRQSLGQGLEFLIYFQGNSAPDKSGLPSDRFSAERTGGSVSTLTIQRTQQEDSAVYLCASSPQGDGNTIYFGEGSWLTVV.

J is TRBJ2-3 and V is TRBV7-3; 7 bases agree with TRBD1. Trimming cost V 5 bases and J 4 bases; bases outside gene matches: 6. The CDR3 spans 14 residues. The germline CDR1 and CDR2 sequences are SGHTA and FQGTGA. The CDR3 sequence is CASSRQGFADTQYF. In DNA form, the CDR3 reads TGTGCCAGCAGCCGACAGGGCTTCGCAGATACGCAGTATTTT.

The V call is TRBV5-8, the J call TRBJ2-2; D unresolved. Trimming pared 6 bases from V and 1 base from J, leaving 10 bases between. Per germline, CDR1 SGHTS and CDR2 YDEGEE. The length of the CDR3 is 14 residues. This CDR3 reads CASTKQLNTGELFF. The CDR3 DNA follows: TGTGCCAGCACCAAACAGTTGAACACCGGGGAGCTGTTTTTT.

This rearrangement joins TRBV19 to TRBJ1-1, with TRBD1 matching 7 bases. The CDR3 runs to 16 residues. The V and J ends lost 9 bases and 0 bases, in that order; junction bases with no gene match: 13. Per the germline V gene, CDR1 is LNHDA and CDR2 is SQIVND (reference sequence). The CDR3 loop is CASREQGQGVNTEAFF. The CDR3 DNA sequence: TGTGCCAGCCGTGAACAGGGGCAGGGTGTGAACACTGAAGCTTTCTTT.